Below, 27 T cell receptor beta chains from the same sample are listed, as sequenced in a study of T cells in Graves' hyperthyroidism and ophthalmopathy. TCR beta CDR3 regions were amplified from RNA transcripts. Carried out on the TCR CDR3, a first-round RT-PCR used the HTBI primer set. TCRdb analysed the multiplex PCR reads with MiXCR anew, one entry per CDR3 protein. The table shows some 700,000 distinct CDR3 sequences, with 17% occurring only once. The specimen was blood. The receptors derive from a man in his fifties or sixties with Graves' hyperthyroidism.

This clonotype was seen many times. The rearrangement joins TRBV24-1 to TRBJ2-7; TRBD1 matches at 7 bases. Germline V gives CDR1 KGHDR, CDR2 SFDVKD. V shed 3 bases and J 2 bases; nucleotides not matched to a gene: 6. The CDR3 contains 15 residues. CDR3 in DNA: TGTGCCACCAGTGATCGAAGGGACAGTACCTACGAGCAGTACTTC. This translates into CATSDRRDSTYEQYF.

This clonotype has more than one count but fewer than ten. The CDR3 is CASRPLLAGVSYEQYF. In nucleotides, the CDR3 is TGTGCCAGTAGACCTCTACTAGCGGGCGTCTCCTACGAGCAGTACTTC. The chain links TRBV19 to TRBJ2-7, with 9 bases identical to TRBD2. The CDR3 sequence is 16 residues long. Germline trimming cut 6 bases from V and 0 bases from J; bases unmatched to any gene: 9. CDR1 is LNHDA and CDR2 is SQIVND in the germline V gene (reference sequence). Supplemented by reference TRBV19 and TRBJ2-7, the full variable domain reads DGGITQSPKYLFRKEGQNVTLSCEQNLNHDAMYWYRQDPGQGLRLIYYSQIVNDFQKGDIAEGYSVSREKKESFPLTVTSAQKNPTAFYLCASRPLLAGVSYEQYFGPGTRLTVT.

This clonotype has ten or more counts. J is TRBJ2-2 and V is TRBV3-1; 7 bases are shared with TRBD2. CDR1 and CDR2 from the germline V gene are LGHDT and YNNKEL (reference sequence). The CDR3 is made up of 15 amino acids. After removal of 4 bases from V and 6 bases from J, the junction contained 8 bases not matched to a gene. The CDR3 spells CASSLRTAGAGELFF. CDR3 DNA: TGTGCCAGCAGCCTGCGGACCGCGGGAGCCGGGGAGCTGTTTTTT.

J is TRBJ2-3 and V is TRBV6-2 or TRBV6-3, with a weak D call TRBD2 (6 bases). The CDR3 runs to 14 residues. CDR1 and CDR2 (germline): MNHEY, SVGEGT. Trimming took 6 bases from V and 2 from J, leaving 12 bases between them. The CDR3 DNA reads as TGTGCCAGCAGCCCGTTGCGGGACACAGATACGCAGTATTTT. Amino acids: CASSPLRDTDTQYF.

This clonotype was observed many times. The rearrangement uses TRBV12-3 or TRBV12-4 and TRBJ1-2; D is uncertain. The CDR3 consists of 12 residues. The V and J ends lost 2 bases and 6 bases respectively, with 7 bases between them. The CDR3: CASSLSRHGYTF. The CDR3 DNA reads TGTGCCAGCAGTTTAAGCAGACATGGCTACACCTTC.

This clonotype was detected ten times or more. J is TRBJ2-7 and V is TRBV11-2; 11 bases align to TRBD1. CDR3 length: 15 amino acids. Per germline, CDR1 SGHAT and CDR2 FQNNGV. V lost 4 bases and J lost 0; bases outside the gene matches: 2. This CDR3 reads CASSSGQGASYEQYF. In nucleotides, the CDR3 is TGTGCCAGCAGCTCAGGACAGGGGGCCTCCTACGAGCAGTACTTC.

This clonotype was picked up one time. Given the absence of the conserved phenylalanine or tryptophan at the CDR3 end, a read error is likely. This chain links TRBV30 with TRBJ2-3, with 9 bases that match TRBD2. Per germline, CDR1 GTSNPN and CDR2 SVGIG (reference sequence). This CDR3 is built from 14 residues. Unmatched junction bases numbered 8, after V lost 8 bases and J lost 2 bases. This CDR3 reads CAGSSGISTDTQYY. Here the CDR3 DNA reads TGTGCCGGGTCTAGCGGGATTTCCACAGATACGCAGTATTAT.

This clonotype was seen at least ten times. This chain links TRBV19 with TRBJ2-5; D is perhaps TRBD2 (5 bases). V lost 7 bases and J 0 bases, leaving 12 bases between the germline ends. Germline lookup yields CDR1 LNHDA and CDR2 SQIVND (reference sequence). There are 14 residues in the CDR3. The CDR3 protein is CASTQAAYQETQYF. The CDR3 DNA is TGTGCCAGTACACAAGCGGCGTACCAAGAGACCCAGTACTTC.

This clonotype occurred many times. This chain uses TRBV20-1 with TRBJ2-7, with 10 nucleotides matching TRBD2. Germline values: CDR1 DFQATT, CDR2 SNEGSKA (reference sequence). The CDR3 covers 13 residues. The V and J ends lost 7 bases and 1 base, in that order; junction bases with no gene match: 4. The CDR3 sequence: CSGLAGASYEQYF. Here the CDR3 DNA reads TGCAGTGGGCTAGCGGGAGCATCCTACGAGCAGTACTTC.

This clonotype was seen a handful of times. J is TRBJ2-5 and V is TRBV11-2, with TRBD1 matching 12 bases. This CDR3 contains 18 residues. V lost 5 bases and J lost 0; bases outside the gene matches: 10. CDR1 is SGHAT, CDR2 FQNNGV, per germline. For the CDR3, the DNA is TGTGCCAGCAGCACTGGGGACAGGGGGCCATGGAACCAAGAGACCCAGTACTTC. Protein product: CASSTGDRGPWNQETQYF. The full variable domain, rest sourced from reference TRBV11-2 and TRBJ2-5, is EAGVAQSPRYKIIEKRQSVAFWCNPISGHATLYWYQQILGQGPKLLIQFQNNGVVDDSQLPKDRFSAERLKGVDSTLKIQPAKLEDSAVYLCASSTGDRGPWNQETQYFGPGTRLLVL.

A few counts support this clonotype. V and J are TRBV14 and TRBJ1-1, with a weak D call TRBD1 (6 bases). The CDR3 runs 17 residues. Germline assignment: CDR1 SGHDN and CDR2 FVKESK. Trimming removed 0 bases from V and 0 bases from J, with 14 bases in between. The CDR3, as DNA: TGTGCCAGCAGCCAAGATCTGGACAGAGGGCTGAACACTGAAGCTTTCTTT. Translating gives CASSQDLDRGLNTEAFF. Full variable domain (outside the CDR3, taken from reference TRBV14 and TRBJ1-1): EAGVTQFPSHSVIEKGQTVTLRCDPISGHDNLYWYRRVMGKEIKFLLHFVKESKQDESGMPNNRFLAERTGGTYSTLKVQPAELEDSGVYFCASSQDLDRGLNTEAFFGQGTRLTVV.

On this clonotype: A much larger clone is a single base away; this may be a read error. J is TRBJ2-3 and V is TRBV12-3 or TRBV12-4; D might be TRBD1 (6 bases). The germline V and J ends were trimmed by 1 base and 4 bases, with 15 bases remaining between them. The CDR3 extends over 16 amino acids. The CDR3 coding sequence is TGTGCCAGCAGTTTAGAGCAGGGGCGCGGCGCAGATACGCAGTATTTT. Translated, it gives CASSLEQGRGADTQYF.

Many counts were recorded for this clonotype. This chain connects TRBV5-1 to TRBJ2-7; 10 nucleotides agree with TRBD2. This CDR3 spans 17 amino acids. Germline loops: CDR1 SGHRS, CDR2 YFSETQ. Unmatched junction bases numbered 8, after V lost 0 bases and J lost 2 bases. The CDR3, as DNA: TGCGCCAGCAGCTTGGCCAGGCTAGCGGGAGACCCCTACGAGCAGTACTTC. Translating gives CASSLARLAGDPYEQYF. Full variable domain (remainder filled in from reference TRBV5-1 and TRBJ2-7): KAGVTQTPRYLIKTRGQQVTLSCSPISGHRSVSWYQQTPGQGLQFLFEYFSETQRNKGNFPGRFSGRQFSNSRSEMNVSTLELGDSALYLCASSLARLAGDPYEQYFGPGTRLTVT.

Many counts were recorded for this clonotype. CDR3 protein: CASSLRREGGNEQFF. CDR3 nucleotides: TGTGCCAGCAGCTTACGGCGGGAGGGCGGCAATGAGCAGTTCTTC. The chain is built from TRBV7-3 and TRBJ2-1; 9 bases are a match to TRBD2. Trimming removed 2 bases from V and 6 bases from J; junction bases left unmatched: 5. CDR1 and CDR2 (germline): SGHTA, FQGTGA. The CDR3 contains 15 residues.

In its sample, this clonotype was seen many times. CDR3 DNA sequence: TGTGCCAGCAGCTCAGTTGTGGATGGGGAGCAGTACTTC. Translating it yields CASSSVVDGEQYF. The rearrangement joins TRBV7-2 to TRBJ2-7; D is ambiguous. The CDR3 consists of 13 residues. Between the trimmed V and J ends, which lost 4 bases and 7 bases, there was a span of 14 bases. Germline CDR1 is SGHTA and CDR2 is FQGNSA.

The rearrangement uses TRBV20-1 and TRBJ2-3; 8 bases agree with TRBD2. Germline CDR1 is DFQATT and CDR2 is SNEGSKA (reference sequence). J lost 3 bases, V lost 0 bases, and 11 bases had no gene match. CDR3 length: 17 residues. The CDR3, as DNA: TGCAGTGCTAGAGATGTCTATACTAGCGGAGTTACAGATACGCAGTATTTT. It is translated as CSARDVYTSGVTDTQYF.

The DNA of the CDR3 is TGTGCCAGCTCTCAGGGACTAGCCGTTCAAGAGACCCAGTACTTC. Translated: CASSQGLAVQETQYF. This rearrangement joins TRBV18 to TRBJ2-5; 9 bases line up with TRBD2. CDR1 is KGHSH and CDR2 is LQKENI in the germline V gene. The ends lost 6 bases at V and 2 bases at J; junction bases unmatched: 7. The CDR3 spans 15 residues. Full variable domain (rest looked up from reference TRBV18 and TRBJ2-5): NAGVMQNPRHLVRRRGQEARLRCSPMKGHSHVYWYRQLPEEGLKFMVYLQKENIIDESGMPKERFSAEFPKEGPSILRIQQVVRGDSAAYFCASSQGLAVQETQYFGPGTRLLVL.

This clonotype was counted many times. The V gene is TRBV12-5, the J gene TRBJ2-3, with a weak D call TRBD1 (6 bases). Germline V lookup: CDR1 LGHNT, CDR2 FRNRAP. V lost 3 bases to trimming and J lost 3 bases, with 13 bases between them. The CDR3 covers 15 residues. Here the CDR3 reads CASGFFTGHTDTQYF. CDR3 coding DNA: TGTGCTAGTGGTTTCTTTACAGGGCATACAGATACGCAGTATTTT.

This clonotype was recorded many times. The V and J genes are TRBV27 and TRBJ2-3; no firm D call. Trimming left V 5 bases short and J 0 bases short, with 15 bases between. The CDR3 has 16 amino acids. Looked up from germline, CDR1 is MNHEY and CDR2 is SMNVEV (reference sequence). This CDR3 is CASSPEESPSTDTQYF. The CDR3 DNA sequence: TGTGCCAGCAGTCCCGAGGAAAGTCCTAGCACAGATACGCAGTATTTT.

The chain recombines TRBV2 with TRBJ2-1; weak D call: TRBD2 (6 bases). The CDR3 has 13 amino acids. CDR1 is SNHLY and CDR2 is FYNNEI in the germline V gene. V dropped 8 bases and J dropped 6 bases, with 14 bases sitting between them. CDR3 nucleotide sequence: TGTGCCAGCGGGGGACCGGGGGTCAATGAGCAGTTCTTC. It encodes CASGGPGVNEQFF.

This clonotype was observed many times. The CDR3 nucleotides are TGTGCCAGTAGTATAGTGAGCCTGAACACCGGGGAGCTGTTTTTT. This gives the protein CASSIVSLNTGELFF. This rearrangement joins TRBV19 to TRBJ2-2; D unresolved. Germline CDR1 and CDR2: LNHDA and SQIVND (reference sequence). V lost 1 base and J lost 1, with 7 bases in between. The CDR3 extends over 15 amino acids. Full variable domain (outside the CDR3, taken from reference TRBV19 and TRBJ2-2): DGGITQSPKYLFRKEGQNVTLSCEQNLNHDAMYWYRQDPGQGLRLIYYSQIVNDFQKGDIAEGYSVSREKKESFPLTVTSAQKNPTAFYLCASSIVSLNTGELFFGEGSRLTVL.

Many counts were recorded for this clonotype. The gene calls are TRBV20-1 and TRBJ2-5, with D perhaps being TRBD1 or TRBD2 (5 bases each). CDR3 length equals 16 residues. With 2 bases removed from V and 1 base from J, the gap between germline ends came to 17 bases. CDR1 and CDR2 from the germline V gene are DFQATT and SNEGSKA (reference sequence). CDR3 residues: CSARREPEGPQETQYF. The DNA for the CDR3 is TGCAGTGCTAGAAGGGAGCCTGAGGGACCCCAAGAGACCCAGTACTTC.

The chain uses TRBV18 and TRBJ1-1, with TRBD1 identical over 8 bases. There are 13 residues in the CDR3. Germline CDR1 is KGHSH and CDR2 is LQKENI. Trimming removed 3 bases from V and 7 bases from J; junction bases left unmatched: 4. CDR3: CASSPTGEGEAFF. The CDR3 nucleotides read TGTGCCAGCTCACCGACAGGGGAGGGTGAAGCTTTCTTT.

The V and J genes are TRBV4-1 and TRBJ2-7; no clear D gene. The germline gives CDR1 MGHRA, CDR2 YSYEKL. The CDR3 is made up of 15 amino acids. Trimming cost V 4 bases and J 3 bases, with 16 bases left between them. This CDR3 reads CASSPEGRVGYEQYF. The CDR3 nucleotides read TGCGCCAGCAGCCCAGAAGGAAGGGTCGGCTACGAGCAGTACTTC.

The V and J genes are TRBV7-2 and TRBJ1-4; 10 bases match TRBD1. V gave up 1 base and J gave up 8 bases; unmatched junction bases: 4. Germline loops: CDR1 SGHTA, CDR2 FQGNSA. The CDR3 is 15 amino acids. Here the CDR3 reads CASSLGGTGEEKLFF. For the CDR3, the DNA is TGTGCCAGCAGCTTAGGCGGGACAGGGGAAGAAAAACTGTTTTTT.

This clonotype came up many times. The chain combines TRBV5-1 with TRBJ2-2, with D perhaps matching TRBD2 (6 bases). The CDR3 loop spans 13 amino acids. Germline loops: CDR1 SGHRS, CDR2 YFSETQ. Trimming removed 3 bases at V and 6 bases at J, with 9 bases between. DNA of the CDR3: TGCGCCAGCAGCTCTAGCGAATCCGGGGAGCTGTTTTTT. It specifies CASSSSESGELFF. The entire variable domain, with the rest obtained from reference TRBV5-1 and TRBJ2-2, is as follows: KAGVTQTPRYLIKTRGQQVTLSCSPISGHRSVSWYQQTPGQGLQFLFEYFSETQRNKGNFPGRFSGRQFSNSRSEMNVSTLELGDSALYLCASSSSESGELFFGEGSRLTVL.

The chain links TRBV6-1 to TRBJ1-5; 7 nucleotides match TRBD1. V gave up 6 bases and J gave up 3 bases; unmatched junction bases: 5. Germline assignment: CDR1 MNHNS and CDR2 SASEGT. The CDR3 runs 14 residues. CDR3 coding DNA: TGTGCCAGCAGAAGAGGGGGCGTCAATCAGCCCCAGCATTTT. It translates to CASRRGGVNQPQHF.